This T cell receptor beta chain was captured in a study of cytomegalovirus exposure and HLA in healthy donors. PCR amplification relied on 60 Vbeta primers (plus 13 Jbeta primers). Clones were read by immunoSEQ multiplex PCR, and TCRdb kept only the in-frame ones, dropping some. Of around 240,000 clones detected, roughly 87% appear once; the ten largest clones hold 5.4%. Trimming took off 0 bases at V and 0 bases at J, with 9 bases between the two ends. CDR1 SGDLS and CDR2 YYNGEE come from the germline V gene. This CDR3 has 15 amino acids. On this clone itself: What it recognizes is unknown.

Overall study findings and caveats: TCR beta V- and J-gene trimming was later associated with a missense DCLRE1C variant. Some 150 TCR beta chains were listed as cytomegalovirus-associated. Generally TCR sequences proved uncommon, though certain public TCRs appeared in numerous donors.

The V gene is TRBV9, the J gene TRBJ1-1, with D possibly TRBD1 on 5 matching bases. The receptor was isolated from a woman aged 35 to 49 in good health and CMV-seropositive. The sample taken for sequencing was PBMCs. The CDR3 nucleotides read TGTGCCAGCAGCGTAGTTTCACAGGTGAACACTGAAGCTTTCTTT. Translated, it gives CASSVVSQVNTEAFF.